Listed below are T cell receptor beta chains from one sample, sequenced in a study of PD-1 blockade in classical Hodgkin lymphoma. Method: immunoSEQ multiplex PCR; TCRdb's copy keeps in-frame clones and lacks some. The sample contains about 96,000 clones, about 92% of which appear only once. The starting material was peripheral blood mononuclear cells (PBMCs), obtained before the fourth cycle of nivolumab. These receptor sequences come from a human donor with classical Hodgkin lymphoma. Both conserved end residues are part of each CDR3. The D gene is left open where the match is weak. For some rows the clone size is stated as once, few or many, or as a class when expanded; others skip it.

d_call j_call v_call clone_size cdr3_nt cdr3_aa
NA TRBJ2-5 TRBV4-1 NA TGCGCCAGCAGCCAAGGACAGGTAGAGACCCAGTACTTC CASSQGQVETQYF
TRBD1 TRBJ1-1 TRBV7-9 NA TGTGCCAGCAGCTCAGGACAGGACGGACAGCGGTTTGCTGAAGCTTTCTTT CASSSGQDGQRFAEAFF
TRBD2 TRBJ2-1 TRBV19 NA TGTTCCAGTGGTTATCTGACCAGCGGGAGGGCCCCCAATGAGCAGTTCTTC CSSGYLTSGRAPNEQFF
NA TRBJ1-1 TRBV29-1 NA TGCAGCGTTGGGGGTTCCAACACTGAAGCTTTCTTT CSVGGSNTEAFF
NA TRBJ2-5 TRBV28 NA TGTGCCAGCAGTTTCCCGGGACGGAGCCAAGAGACCCAGTACTTC CASSFPGRSQETQYF
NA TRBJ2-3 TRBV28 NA TGTGCCAGCAGTCGCCAGGGGGGACATGGGACAGATACGCAGTATTTT CASSRQGGHGTDTQYF
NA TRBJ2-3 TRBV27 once TGTGCCAGCAGTTTACTGCGGGCCACAGATACGCAGTATTTT CASSLLRATDTQYF
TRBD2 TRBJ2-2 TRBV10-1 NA TGCGCCAGCGGGGATTTAGCGGGGAACACCGGGGAGCTGTTTTTT CASGDLAGNTGELFF
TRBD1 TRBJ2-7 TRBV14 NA TGTGCCAGCAGCCAAGCCAGGTCCGGGACAGGCGGCACCTACGAGCAGTACTTC CASSQARSGTGGTYEQYF
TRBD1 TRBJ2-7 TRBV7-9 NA TGTGCCAGCAGCTTAGCAAGGACAGGTAGAGAGCAGTACTTC CASSLARTGREQYF
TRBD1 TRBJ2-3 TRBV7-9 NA TGTGCCAGCAGCTCCGGACAGGGTACTGTAGATACGCAGTATTTT CASSSGQGTVDTQYF
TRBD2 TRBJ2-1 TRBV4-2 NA TGTGCCAGCAGCCACACTAGCGGGAGCCCTAATGAGCAGTTCTTC CASSHTSGSPNEQFF
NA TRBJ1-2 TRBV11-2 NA TGTGCCAGCAGCTTAGATCAGTACTATGGCTACACCTTC CASSLDQYYGYTF
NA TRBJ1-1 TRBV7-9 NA TGTGCCAGCAGCTTCGGACAGATGAACACTGAAGCTTTCTTT CASSFGQMNTEAFF
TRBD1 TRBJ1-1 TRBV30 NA TGTGCCTGGCGGACAGGTATGAACACTGAAGCTTTCTTT CAWRTGMNTEAFF
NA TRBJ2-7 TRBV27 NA TGTGCCAGCAGTTTTTCGGGGACCTACGAGCAGTACTTC CASSFSGTYEQYF
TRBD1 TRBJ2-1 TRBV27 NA TGTGCCAGCAGTTTCCCCGGGACAGAGTACAATGAGCAGTTCTTC CASSFPGTEYNEQFF
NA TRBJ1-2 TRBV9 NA TGTGCCAGCAGCTCCCCCACGGGCCTGAGGTACTATGGCTACACCTTC CASSSPTGLRYYGYTF
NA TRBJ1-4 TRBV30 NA TGTGCCTGGAGTGTTGGAGTCGGCTCAACTAATGAAAAACTGTTTTTT CAWSVGVGSTNEKLFF
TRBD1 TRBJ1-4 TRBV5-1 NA TGCGCCAGCAGCTTGGACAGGGGGACGACTAATGAAAAACTGTTTTTT CASSLDRGTTNEKLFF
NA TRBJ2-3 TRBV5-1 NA TGCGCCAGCAGCTTGGTACAGACCCCAGATACGCAGTATTTT CASSLVQTPDTQYF
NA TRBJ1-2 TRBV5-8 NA TGTGCCAGCAGCTTCCAGCCCGGCTATGGCTACACCTTC CASSFQPGYGYTF
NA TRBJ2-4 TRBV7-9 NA TGTGCCAGCAGCCCCCTTTTTGACCCCGGTGGGCTCAAAAACATTCAGTACTTC CASSPLFDPGGLKNIQYF
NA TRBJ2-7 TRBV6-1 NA TGTGCCAGCAGTGAAAGAGTAGGGGATAGCAGCTCCTACGAGCAGTACTTC CASSERVGDSSSYEQYF
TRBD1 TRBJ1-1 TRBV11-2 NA TGTGCCAGCAGACCCCAGACAGGGATCCCGAACACTGAAGCTTTCTTT CASRPQTGIPNTEAFF
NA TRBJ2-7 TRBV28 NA TGTGCCAGCAGTTTTGACGGACTAACCTACGAGCAGTACTTC CASSFDGLTYEQYF
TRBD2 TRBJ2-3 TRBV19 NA TGTGCCAGTAGTTATCTAGCGGGCCCTCTGCCAGATACGCAGTATTTT CASSYLAGPLPDTQYF
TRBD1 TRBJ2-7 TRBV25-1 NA TGTGCCAGCAATCGGGACAGCCCACCCTACGAGCAGTACTTC CASNRDSPPYEQYF
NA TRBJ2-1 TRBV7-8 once TGTGCCAGCAGCTTAATAGGGGATTATGGATACAATGAGCAGTTCTTC CASSLIGDYGYNEQFF
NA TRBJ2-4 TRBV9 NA TGTGCCAGCAGCGGCCCGTCCGCGGGCAAAAACATTCAGTACTTC CASSGPSAGKNIQYF
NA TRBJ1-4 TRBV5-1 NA TGCGCCAGCAGCTTAGCGGGGCTTGAAAAACTGTTTTTT CASSLAGLEKLFF
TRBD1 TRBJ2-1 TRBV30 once TGTGCCTGGATAGGTGGGAGACAGGGGACAATTGAGCAGTTCTTC CAWIGGRQGTIEQFF
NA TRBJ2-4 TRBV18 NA TGTGCCAGCTCACCACAGGGAACTAGGGACATTCAGTACTTC CASSPQGTRDIQYF
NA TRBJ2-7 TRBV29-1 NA TGCAGCTCCTTGGCCCGCAGGGGCGAGCAGTACTTC CSSLARRGEQYF
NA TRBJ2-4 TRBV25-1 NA TGTGCCAGCAGTGTCAGCGCACACGCCAAAAACATTCAGTACTTC CASSVSAHAKNIQYF
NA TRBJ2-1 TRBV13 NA TGTGCCAGCAGCCAAATGGGTGATCCTAGCTCCTACAATGAGCAGTTCTTC CASSQMGDPSSYNEQFF
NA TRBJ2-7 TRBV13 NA TGTGCCAGCAGCCCCTCCGGCAGGGCCTCACCCTACGAGCAGTACTTC CASSPSGRASPYEQYF
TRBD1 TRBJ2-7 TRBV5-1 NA TGCGCCAGCAGCACCGGACAGGGCTCCTACGAGCAGTACTTC CASSTGQGSYEQYF
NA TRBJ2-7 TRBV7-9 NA TGTGCCAGCAGCTTAGGGCGGGTCTTTACGAGCGAGCAGTACTTC CASSLGRVFTSEQYF
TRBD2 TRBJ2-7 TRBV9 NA TGTGCCAGCAGCGTTGGACTAGCGGCCTACGAGCAGTACTTC CASSVGLAAYEQYF
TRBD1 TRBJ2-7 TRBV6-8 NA TGTGCCAGCAGTTACAGGGACAGCCTCTACTTC CASSYRDSLYF
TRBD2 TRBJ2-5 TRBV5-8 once TGTGCCAGCAGCGCTGGGACTAGCGGGAGTAGGGAGACCCAGTACTTC CASSAGTSGSRETQYF
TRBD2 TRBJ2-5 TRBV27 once TGTGCCAGCAGTCCTATAGCGGGAGAGTACCAAGAGACCCAGTACTTC CASSPIAGEYQETQYF
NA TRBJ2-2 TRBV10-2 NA TGCGCCAGCAGTGCGGACTTTTCAAACACCGGGGAGCTGTTTTTT CASSADFSNTGELFF
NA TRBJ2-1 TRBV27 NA TGTGCCAGCTTCTCTTTAGGTGTCAATGAGCAGTTCTTC CASFSLGVNEQFF
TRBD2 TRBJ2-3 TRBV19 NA TGTGCCAGTAGTATTGCTAGCGGGAGTGCAGATACGCAGTATTTT CASSIASGSADTQYF
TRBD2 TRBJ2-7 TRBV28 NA TGTGCCAGCAGTTTTGGGACTAGCGGGAGTTCCTACGAGCAGTACTTC CASSFGTSGSSYEQYF
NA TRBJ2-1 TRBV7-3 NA TGTGCCAGCAGCTTACAAGGCGGGTCCAGGGATGAGCAGTTCTTC CASSLQGGSRDEQFF